This TCR beta chain was recorded in a study of identical twins listed by TCRdb under 2016. Context from the whole study: TCR alpha and beta repertoires from monozygotic twins, unrelated adults of various ages and cord blood were deep-sequenced to test whether fetal clonotypes persist. To rule out contamination, the twin experiments were replicated at different times with different library preparation protocols. The investigation overall reported the following: Because the same donors could not be followed over many years, the conclusions depended on cross-sectional statistical analysis. Abundant cord blood beta clonotypes carried fewer insertions; young adult naive repertoires showed a weaker similar trend, while memory repertoires showed none. Zero-insertion analyses could be partly confounded by invariant T cells such as MAIT and iNKT, although diverse VJ usage argued against such confounding for most clonotypes. Compared with coincidental sharing between unrelated individuals, out-of-frame TCR alpha sequences shared between twins showed an excess of sequences with low generation probability. In beta out-of-frame sequences, excess twin sharing was weaker, because having fewer shared sequences lowered the signal-to-noise ratio. Out-of-frame TCR alpha sharing in monozygotic twins was systematically underestimated by recombination models, whereas sharing between unrelated individuals was in agreement with the recombination models.

On this clonotype: Its cognate antigen has yet to be identified. No much larger clone is present one base from it, and per-base qualities are unavailable.

The library was produced with 5' RACE. The data were produced on an Illumina HiSeq 2000. Template switching introduced a universal primer binding site; the final cDNA contained a unique molecular identifier, enabling accurate counting of TCR cDNA molecules. Specific primers in the conserved constant-segment region were used to synthesize first-strand cDNA for the TCR alpha and beta chains. To control for contamination, every cDNA library carried two barcodes: a SMART-Mk sample barcode plus Illumina barcodes. Two successive PCR steps introduced TruSeq adapter sequences along with Illumina sample barcodes. The TCR alpha and beta cDNA libraries were sequenced on the Illumina HiSeq platform using custom primers. The published analysis was carried out like this. Raw reads were processed with MiGEC to extract unique molecular identifiers, and MiXCR was used to determine CDR3 positions. For each individual, recombination models were inferred using an EM algorithm with the repgenHMM and IGoR tools. The tcR package in R was used for shared clonotype analysis, with sharing normalized by the product of cloneset sizes. To study raw recombination free of thymic and clonal selection effects, out-of-frame nonproductive sequences were analyzed. Using fastp trimming at Q25 and MiXCR clonotype assembly, TCRdb reanalyzed the public sequencing data and kept in-frame beta chains. A single entry per CDR3 protein holds the most common genes and DNA from its merged rows. The V and J calls and clone size are TCRdb's, not the authors'. This sample holds more than 1.5 million distinct CDR3 sequences; 32% were observed only once. Together, the top ten hold 0.25% to 0.3% of the sample.

The CDR1 and CDR2 encoded by the germline V gene are SGHDT and YYEEEE. There are 14 amino acids in the CDR3, from cysteine to phenylalanine inclusive. CDR3 DNA only is kept here, 42 bases in frame from base 1. V lost 4 bases and J lost 4 bases, and the count of bases not matched to a germline gene is 7. All donors were healthy Caucasians. This chain is built from TRBV5-6 and TRBJ1-2; 7 central nucleotides agree with TRBD1. The source is a newborn girl in good health. The sample comprised cord blood. The DNA sequence is TGTGCCAGCAGCGACCCCACAGGGGCCTATGGCTACACCTTC. Its coded protein is CASSDPTGAYGYTF. Reference TRBV5-6 and TRBJ1-2 proteins supply the regions before and after the CDR3; the full variable domain is: DAGVTQSPTHLIKTRGQQVTLRCSPKSGHDTVSWYQQALGQGPQFIFQYYEEEERQRGNFPDRFSGHQFPNYSSELNVNALLLGDSALYLCASSDPTGAYGYTFGSGTRLTVV.